This T cell receptor beta chain comes out of a study of CD8 T cells in ankylosing spondylitis. Findings and caveats of the study: Reports say disease-linked clones showed up significantly more in matched ankylosing spondylitis synovial fluid.

Concerning this clonotype: Its target is unknown.

This CDR3 has 15 amino acids. V gave up 7 bases and J gave up 1 base, with 16 bases separating them. The V gene's germline CDR1 is LNHDA and CDR2 SQIVND (reference sequence). In making TCR beta libraries, quantitative 5'-RACE with molecular barcodes was used. MiXCR was run by TCRdb on the 5' RACE reads, yielding one entry per CDR3 protein. The top ten clones hold about 4% of a sample with approximately 290,000 distinct CDR3 sequences, roughly 20% of them seen once. Source material: blood, either unsorted or a sorted T cell fraction (not recorded which). The sequence was obtained from a female donor with ankylosing spondylitis or in good health (not recorded which). The chain has TRBV19 and TRBJ1-1; tentative D call: TRBD1 (6 bases). In nucleotides, the CDR3 is TGTGCCAGTATTAAACAGGGAGGATGGAACACTGAAGCTTTCTTT. Its translation: CASIKQGGWNTEAFF.